The present T cell receptor (beta chain) was sequenced within a study of PD-1 blockade in mismatch repair-deficient tumors. Produced via immunoSEQ multiplex PCR; TCRdb's table is partial and in-frame only. This repertoire shows roughly 37,000 clones, around 80% found once; its top ten account for around 0.99%. The source was PBMCs, collected roughly 40 weeks after starting pembrolizumab. This sequence was found in an adult with mismatch repair-deficient cancer.

CDR3 in amino acids: CASSSSGLGINEQFF. CDR3 coding DNA: TGTGCCAGCAGCTCCTCCGGACTAGGTATCAATGAGCAGTTCTTC. V is TRBV11-3 and J is TRBJ2-1, with 7 bases matching TRBD2. This CDR3 is built from 15 residues. Unmatched junction bases numbered 9, after V lost 4 bases and J lost 6 bases. Germline loops: CDR1 SGHNT, CDR2 YENEEA.